These 16 T cell receptor beta chains came from one sample sequenced in a study of T cell changes during pregnancy in multiple sclerosis. Produced via immunoSEQ multiplex PCR; TCRdb's table is partial and in-frame only. This sample has some 44,000 clones, with 88% found just once. The source material was CD4+ T cells from peripheral blood mononuclear cells, sampled in the second trimester of pregnancy. These TCRs come from a female donor with multiple sclerosis, enrolled in a pregnancy study.

The chain recombines TRBV5-6 with TRBJ2-1; 7 nucleotides align to TRBD1. V lost 2 bases, J lost 8 bases, and 4 bases stayed unmatched. The germline V gene encodes CDR1 SGHDT and CDR2 YYEEEE. CDR3 length: 13 residues. This chain's CDR3 is CASSFSGGDEQFF. The DNA of the CDR3 is TGTGCCAGCAGCTTCTCAGGGGGAGATGAGCAGTTCTTC.

The CDR3 coding sequence is TGTGCCAGTAGTATAGGAGGCGGACAGGGGGGGTACAATGAGCAGTTCTTC. It codes for CASSIGGGQGGYNEQFF. The chain links TRBV19 to TRBJ2-1; 10 positions match TRBD1. The CDR3 consists of 17 residues. In germline, CDR1 is LNHDA, CDR2 SQIVND (reference sequence). The J segment lost 4 bases and the V segment lost 1 base, leaving 7 bases of the junction unmatched.

This rearrangement joins TRBV15 to TRBJ2-3, with D unresolved. The germline V and J ends were trimmed by 0 bases and 4 bases, with 17 bases remaining between them. The CDR3 spans 17 residues. CDR1 and CDR2 (germline): LNHNV, YYDKDF (reference sequence). Written as DNA, the CDR3 is TGTGCCACCAGCAGAGATTCCCCGGTCCCAACCCCAGATACGCAGTATTTT. Translation: CATSRDSPVPTPDTQYF.

This clone was counted a few times. The rearrangement uses TRBV28 and TRBJ1-2, with D unresolved. Per the germline V gene, CDR1 is MDHEN and CDR2 is SYDVKM. The CDR3 is made up of 15 amino acids. V gave up 7 bases and J gave up 2 bases, with 17 bases separating them. CDR3 in DNA: TGTGCCAGCACTATTGCGGCAGAACCAAACTATGGCTACACCTTC. Translating it yields CASTIAAEPNYGYTF.

The V and J genes are TRBV6-6 and TRBJ2-5; D unresolved. The CDR3 extends over 13 amino acids. V dropped 2 bases and J dropped 4 bases, with 8 bases sitting between them. CDR1 is MNHNY, CDR2 SVGAGI, per germline (reference sequence). CDR3 in amino acids: CASSYGLIETQYF. CDR3 nucleotide sequence: TGTGCCAGCAGTTACGGGCTTATAGAGACCCAGTACTTC.

The chain recombines TRBV27 with TRBJ2-1; 8 bases align to TRBD2. CDR1 and CDR2 from the germline V gene are MNHEY and SMNVEV (reference sequence). The V and J ends lost 2 bases and 5 bases, in that order; junction bases with no gene match: 11. CDR3 size: 17 residues. Written as DNA, the CDR3 is TGTGCCAGCAGTTTAAATTGGCGCGGGAGGAAGGACAATGAGCAGTTCTTC. This encodes CASSLNWRGRKDNEQFF.

The chain carries TRBV6-1 and TRBJ2-5; weak D call: TRBD1 (5 bases). V was cut by 1 base and J by 2 bases, with 11 bases left in between. CDR1 and CDR2 from the germline V gene are MNHNS and SASEGT. This CDR3 region has 15 residues. CDR3 nucleotide sequence: TGTGCCAGCAGTGAAGAAGGCAGGGCTCAAGAGACCCAGTACTTC. This sequence encodes CASSEEGRAQETQYF.

This clone was observed a single time. This rearrangement joins TRBV20-1 to TRBJ2-7; TRBD2 is a possible D gene (5 bases). This CDR3 contains 9 residues. CDR1 is DFQATT, CDR2 SNEGSKA, per germline (reference sequence). The CDR3 nucleotides read TGCACCCCGGGGTACGAGCAGTACTTC. The encoded protein is CTPGYEQYF.

The genes are TRBV7-9 and TRBJ1-1; no clear D gene. V was trimmed by 5 bases and J by 2 bases, leaving 15 bases between them. CDR1 is SEHNR, CDR2 FQNEAQ, per germline (reference sequence). The CDR3 totals 15 residues. DNA for the CDR3: TGTGCCAGCAGCCCCTTACAGACCTCTAACACTGAAGCTTTCTTT. Translating it yields CASSPLQTSNTEAFF.

The rearrangement uses TRBV29-1 and TRBJ2-6; D is unclear. V lost 6 bases and J lost 0, with 9 bases in between. CDR1 is SQVTM, CDR2 ANQGSEA, per germline. The CDR3 loop spans 14 amino acids. CDR3 DNA: TGCAGCGTCAAAACCAGCTCTGGGGCCAACGTCCTGACTTTC. It specifies CSVKTSSGANVLTF.

The V call is TRBV5-6, the J call TRBJ2-3; 13 bases align to TRBD2. V gave up 5 bases and J gave up 2 bases; unmatched junction bases: 11. CDR1 is SGHDT and CDR2 is YYEEEE in the germline V gene. The CDR3 runs to 18 residues. The CDR3: CASSYWTSGRRDTDTQYF. The DNA for the CDR3 is TGTGCCAGCAGTTACTGGACTAGCGGGAGACGGGACACAGATACGCAGTATTTT.

The chain has TRBV5-1 and TRBJ2-3; D is unresolved. The germline V gene encodes CDR1 SGHRS and CDR2 YFSETQ. V lost 0 bases, J lost 6 bases, and 14 bases lay in between. This CDR3 comprises 15 residues. For the CDR3, the DNA is TGCGCCAGCAGCTTGGAACGCCAGGATTTGGATACGCAGTATTTT. Encoded protein: CASSLERQDLDTQYF.

The CDR3 is CSYRRSSGEKLFF. The DNA of the CDR3 is TGCAGCTACCGCCGGTCGAGCGGTGAAAAACTGTTTTTT. J is TRBJ1-4 and V is TRBV29-1; no reliable D call. V was pared by 8 bases and J by 7 bases, with 17 bases between. Germline CDR1 reads SQVTM; CDR2 reads ANQGSEA. This CDR3 contains 13 residues.

The chain combines TRBV29-1 with TRBJ2-2; D is possibly TRBD2 (8 bases). Germline V lookup: CDR1 SQVTM, CDR2 ANQGSEA. This CDR3 spans 14 amino acids. V was pared by 5 bases and J by 6 bases, with 16 bases between. DNA for the CDR3: TGCAGCGTTCAATCGGGAGGGGGCCCCGGGGAGCTGTTTTTT. Translated, it gives CSVQSGGGPGELFF.

V gene TRBV29-1 combines with J gene TRBJ1-1; 8 bases fit TRBD1. J was trimmed by 10 bases and V by 5 bases; bases with no gene match: 12. Germline assignment: CDR1 SQVTM and CDR2 ANQGSEA. The CDR3 totals 13 residues. CDR3 nucleotides: TGCAGCGTTCGACAGGGGCCTCCACTGGGAGCTTTCTTT. Protein product: CSVRQGPPLGAFF.

J is TRBJ1-2 and V is TRBV6-1; 9 bases map to TRBD1. V shed 6 bases, J shed 8 bases, and the junction held 13 bases outside the gene matches. The CDR3 sequence is 15 residues long. Germline loops: CDR1 MNHNS, CDR2 SASEGT. The DNA of the CDR3 is TGTGCCAGCAGCGAAAACCTAGGACAGGGGAGGGGCTACACCTTC. Translation gives CASSENLGQGRGYTF.